One and the same sample provided the 15 T cell receptor beta chains below, sequenced in a study of human T cells and chemical hapten exposure. TCRdb re-derived calls from the RACE reads in MiXCR, one entry per CDR3 protein. The sample carries 80,000 to 100,000 distinct CDR3 sequences, over 7.5% recorded once. Time point denoted: patch test 2, 6 weeks after DPC sensitization. This sample's treatment: therapeutic diphenylcyclopropenone sensitization with weekly scalp DPC. Sequencing was performed on whole blood, taken in connection with sensitization to the hapten diphenylcyclopropenone (DPC). Receptor source: a woman aged 40 to 49 with alopecia areata. Some clones in this sample may be carry-over from other donors' samples.

This clonotype was seen a few times. The gene calls are TRBV12-3 or TRBV12-4 and TRBJ2-6, with unresolved D. The CDR3 covers 14 residues. The V gene lost 5 bases and the J gene lost 0 bases, with 5 bases spanning the gap. Written as DNA, the CDR3 is TGTGCCAGCAGTGATAGCTCTGGGGCCAACGTCCTGACTTTC. This sequence encodes CASSDSSGANVLTF.

This clonotype has ten or more counts. V gene TRBV6-2 or TRBV6-3 combines with J gene TRBJ2-1, with 9 bases identical to TRBD2. This CDR3 is 17 amino acids long. Germline V gene lookup returns CDR1 MNHEY and CDR2 SVGEGT. Trimming removed 7 bases from V and 0 bases from J; junction bases left unmatched: 10. The CDR3 loop is CASKGVAGASSYNEQFF. In DNA, the CDR3 is TGTGCCAGCAAAGGGGTAGCGGGAGCGAGCTCCTACAATGAGCAGTTCTTC.

Details on this clonotype: A much larger clone sits a single nucleotide away, making a read error possible. The gene calls are TRBV28 and TRBJ1-1; D remains unclear. Germline CDR1 is MDHEN and CDR2 is SYDVKM. CDR3 length: 12 amino acids. The CDR3 is CTSSLSSTEAFF. In DNA, the CDR3 is TGTACCAGCAGTTTATCTTCGACTGAAGCTTTCTTT.

This clonotype appeared a single time. This may come from a read error, since a much larger clone is one base off. This chain connects TRBV6-2 or TRBV6-3 to TRBJ2-1, with no clear D. The germline CDR1 and CDR2 sequences are MNHEY and SVGEGT. The length of the CDR3 is 11 residues. The DNA of the CDR3 is TGTGTCAGCAGTTACGGGTATGAGCAGTTCTTC. Its protein product is CVSSYGYEQFF.

In this sample, this clonotype turned up many times. The CDR3 is CASSYAGGSYNEQFF. The DNA for the CDR3 is TGTGCCAGCAGTTACGCAGGGGGTTCCTACAATGAGCAGTTCTTC. The gene calls are TRBV6-5 and TRBJ2-1; 7 bases are a match to TRBD1. CDR3 length: 15 amino acids. Trimming took 2 bases from V and 1 from J; bases not matched to a gene: 2. Looked up from germline, CDR1 is MNHEY and CDR2 is SVGAGI.

The chain links TRBV6-5 to TRBJ2-7; 11 bases map to TRBD2. V lost 5 bases, J lost 0 bases, and 3 bases stayed unmatched. CDR1 and CDR2 (germline): MNHEY, SVGAGI. The CDR3 is made up of 15 amino acids. Here the CDR3 DNA reads TGTGCCAGCAGTATGCTAGCGGGAGGCTCCTACGAGCAGTACTTC. This codes for CASSMLAGGSYEQYF.

The genes are TRBV7-9 and TRBJ1-1; possibly TRBD1 for D (6 bases). CDR1 is SEHNR and CDR2 is FQNEAQ in the germline V gene (reference sequence). CDR3 length: 14 amino acids. Trimming left V 7 bases short and J 0 bases short, with 12 bases between. The CDR3 DNA sequence: TGTGCCAGCACGGCACAGGGAATGAACACTGAAGCTTTCTTT. This translates into CASTAQGMNTEAFF.

This clonotype was detected a few times. The chain recombines TRBV7-9 with TRBJ2-2; D possibly corresponds to TRBD1 (6 bases). The CDR3 contains 14 residues. CDR1 is SEHNR and CDR2 is FQNEAQ in the germline V gene (reference sequence). With 3 bases removed from V and 3 bases from J, the gap between germline ends came to 8 bases. DNA of the CDR3: TGTGCCAGCAGCTTGGACAGCTACACCGGGGAGCTGTTTTTT. Amino acid sequence: CASSLDSYTGELFF. The full variable domain, in which reference TRBV7-9 and TRBJ2-2 provide the parts outside the CDR3, is DTGVSQNPRHKITKRGQNVTFRCDPISEHNRLYWYRQTLGQGPEFLTYFQNEAQLEKSRLLSDRFSAERPKGSFSTLEIQRTEQGDSAMYLCASSLDSYTGELFFGEGSRLTVL.

Many counts were recorded for this clonotype. The V and J genes are TRBV7-3 and TRBJ2-5, with unresolved D. Germline values: CDR1 SGHTA, CDR2 FQGTGA. CDR3 size: 13 residues. V lost 2 bases to trimming and J lost 5 bases, with 9 bases between them. The CDR3 protein is CASSLSLRETQYF. DNA of the CDR3: TGTGCCAGCAGCTTATCCTTACGGGAGACCCAGTACTTC.

This clonotype appeared many times. The chain employs TRBV6-5 and TRBJ2-6; D remains ambiguous. Looked up from germline, CDR1 is MNHEY and CDR2 is SVGAGI. This CDR3 spans 16 amino acids. The V and J ends lost 0 bases and 0 bases respectively, with 6 bases between them. The CDR3 DNA sequence: TGTGCCAGCAGTTACTCGAGTGGCTCTGGGGCCAACGTCCTGACTTTC. Translated, it gives CASSYSSGSGANVLTF.

The rearrangement uses TRBV24-1 and TRBJ1-5, with 7 bases lining up with TRBD1. From germline, CDR1 is KGHDR and CDR2 SFDVKD. V lost 4 bases and J lost 7; bases outside the gene matches: 6. CDR3 size: 14 residues. In nucleotides, the CDR3 is TGTGCCACCAGTGACCCGGACAGGAGCCAGCCCCAGCATTTT. The encoded protein is CATSDPDRSQPQHF.

This clonotype has a handful of counts. The V gene is TRBV2, the J gene TRBJ1-2; no clear D. This CDR3 region has 14 residues. V was clipped by 4 bases and J by 2 bases, with 11 bases between them. From germline, CDR1 is SNHLY and CDR2 FYNNEI. This chain's CDR3 is CASSAQPINYGYTF. The CDR3 DNA is TGTGCCAGCAGTGCTCAACCTATAAACTATGGCTACACCTTC.

In its sample, this clonotype was seen a few times. This chain connects TRBV4-3 to TRBJ1-2; no reliable D call. The ends were cut back, 2 bases at V and 6 bases at J, with 13 bases in the middle. Germline V gives CDR1 LGHNA, CDR2 YSLEER. The CDR3 runs to 14 residues. DNA of the CDR3: TGCGCCAGCAGCCAATGGGGAGGGTCGAATGGCTACACCTTC. Translating gives CASSQWGGSNGYTF.

The chain has TRBV30 and TRBJ2-5; a weak D match, TRBD2 (6 bases). This CDR3 comprises 13 residues. The ends were cut back, 7 bases at V and 2 bases at J, with 14 bases in the middle. Germline CDR1 GTSNPN, CDR2 SVGIG (reference sequence). CDR3 in DNA: TGTGCCTTTTCCCGGGACTTACAAGAGACCCAGTACTTC. This codes for CAFSRDLQETQYF.

This clonotype was detected a few times. The J gene is TRBJ2-3, the V gene TRBV7-9, with D possibly being TRBD1 (5 bases). The ends were cut back, 1 base at V and 2 bases at J, with 10 bases in the middle. This CDR3 region has 15 residues. Germline CDR1 is SEHNR and CDR2 is FQNEAQ (reference sequence). CDR3 loop: CASSLGVGLTDTQYF. In nucleotides, the CDR3 is TGTGCCAGCAGCTTAGGGGTGGGGCTCACAGATACGCAGTATTTT.